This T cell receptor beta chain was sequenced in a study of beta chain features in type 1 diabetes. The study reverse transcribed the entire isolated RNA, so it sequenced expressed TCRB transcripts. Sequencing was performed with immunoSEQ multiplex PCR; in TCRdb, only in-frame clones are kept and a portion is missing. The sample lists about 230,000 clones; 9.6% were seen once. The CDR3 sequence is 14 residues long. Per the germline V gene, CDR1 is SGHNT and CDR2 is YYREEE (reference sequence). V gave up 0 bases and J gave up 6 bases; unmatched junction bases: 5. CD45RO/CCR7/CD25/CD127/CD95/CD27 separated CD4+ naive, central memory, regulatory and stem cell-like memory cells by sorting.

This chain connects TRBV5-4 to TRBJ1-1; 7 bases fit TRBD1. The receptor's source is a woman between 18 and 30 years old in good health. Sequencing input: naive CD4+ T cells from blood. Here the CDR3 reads CASSLEGAPAEAFF. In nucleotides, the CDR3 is TGTGCCAGCAGCTTGGAGGGGGCGCCCGCTGAAGCTTTCTTT.